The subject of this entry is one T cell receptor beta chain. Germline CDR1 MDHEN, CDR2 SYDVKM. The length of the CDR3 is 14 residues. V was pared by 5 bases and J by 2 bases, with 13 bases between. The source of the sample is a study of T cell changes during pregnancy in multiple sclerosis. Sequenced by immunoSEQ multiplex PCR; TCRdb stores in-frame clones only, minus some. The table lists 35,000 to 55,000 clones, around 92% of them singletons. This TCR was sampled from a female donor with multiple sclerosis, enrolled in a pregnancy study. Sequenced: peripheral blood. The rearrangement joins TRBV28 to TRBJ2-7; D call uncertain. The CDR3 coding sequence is TGTGCCAGCAGTCATGGAACCCCTCCCTACGAGCAGTACTTC. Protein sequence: CASSHGTPPYEQYF.